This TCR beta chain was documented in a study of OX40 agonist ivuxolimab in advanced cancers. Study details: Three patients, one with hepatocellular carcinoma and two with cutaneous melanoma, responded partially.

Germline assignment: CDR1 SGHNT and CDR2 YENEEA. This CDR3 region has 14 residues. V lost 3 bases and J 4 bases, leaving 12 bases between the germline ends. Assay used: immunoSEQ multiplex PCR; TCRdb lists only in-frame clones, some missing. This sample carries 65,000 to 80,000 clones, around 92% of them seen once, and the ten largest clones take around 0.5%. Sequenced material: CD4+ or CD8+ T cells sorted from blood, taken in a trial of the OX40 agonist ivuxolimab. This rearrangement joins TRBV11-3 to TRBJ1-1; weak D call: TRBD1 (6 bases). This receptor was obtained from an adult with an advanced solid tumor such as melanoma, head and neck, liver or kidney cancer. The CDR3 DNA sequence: TGTGCCAGCAGCTTGGGGGCGCGGGGCACTGAAGCTTTCTTT. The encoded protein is CASSLGARGTEAFF.